Reported below is one T cell receptor beta chain. The CDR3 length is 15 residues. The data stem from a study of radiotherapy plus CTLA-4 blockade in lung cancer. The protocol was immunoSEQ multiplex PCR, while the TCRdb copy is restricted to in-frame clones and leaves out a portion. The repertoire includes 50,000 to 65,000 clones, around 80% of them detected once, and around a sixth sits in the top ten. Treatment of patients with chemo-refractory metastatic non-small-cell lung cancer consisted of focal radiation plus CTLA-4 blockade with ipilimumab. This chain uses TRBV21-1 with TRBJ1-4; TRBD1 is the table's D call and was not checked against the DNA. TRBV21-1 is a documented pseudogene. The TCR originated in a human donor with non-small cell lung cancer who had a complete response to radiotherapy plus ipilimumab. This specimen consisted of peripheral blood, obtained from a patient treated with radiotherapy plus ipilimumab. In DNA form, the CDR3 reads TGTGCCAGCAGCAAAGGGGGCCAGGGGGATGAAAAACTGTTTTTT. Protein sequence: CASSKGGQGDEKLFF.